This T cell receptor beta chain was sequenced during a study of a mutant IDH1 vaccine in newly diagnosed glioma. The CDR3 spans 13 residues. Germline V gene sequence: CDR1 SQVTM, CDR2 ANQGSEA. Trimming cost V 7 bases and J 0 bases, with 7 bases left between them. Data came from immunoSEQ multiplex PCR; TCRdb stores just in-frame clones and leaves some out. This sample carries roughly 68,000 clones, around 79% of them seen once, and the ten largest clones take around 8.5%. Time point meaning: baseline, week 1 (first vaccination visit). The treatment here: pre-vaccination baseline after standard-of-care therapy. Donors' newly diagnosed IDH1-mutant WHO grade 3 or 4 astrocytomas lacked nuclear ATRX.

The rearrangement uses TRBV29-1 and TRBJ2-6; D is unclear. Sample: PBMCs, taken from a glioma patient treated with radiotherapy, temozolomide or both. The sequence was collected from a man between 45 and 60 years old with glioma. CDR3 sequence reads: CSARTSGANVLTF. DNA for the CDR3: TGCAGCGCTAGGACCTCTGGGGCCAACGTCCTGACTTTC.